This is a list of T cell receptor beta chains from one sample in a study of identical twins. MiXCR, run by TCRdb on the 5' RACE reads, gives a single entry per CDR3 protein. The sample has approximately 690,000 distinct CDR3 sequences; 5.5% to 7.5% are singletons. The sample comprised naive T cells sorted from blood. Receptor source: a man aged 18 to 30 in good health. Both conserved end residues are part of each CDR3. The order of the fields is CDR3 length, J gene, clone size, V gene, D gene, CDR3 DNA, CDR3 protein. A D gene is named only where the DNA matches it firmly. Expanded clones are given a class, and other clones once, few, many or no size at all.

CDR3 length: 16; J gene: TRBJ2-2; clone size: NA; V gene: TRBV6-2/TRBV6-3; D gene: TRBD1; CDR3 DNA: TGTGCCAGCAGTCCGCCGGGACAGGGGGCGTCCGGGGAGCTGTTTTTT; CDR3 protein: CASSPPGQGASGELFF
CDR3 length: 11; J gene: TRBJ2-1; clone size: many; V gene: TRBV6-5; D gene: NA; CDR3 DNA: TGTGCCAGCGATCTCCGTGATGAGCAGTTCTTC; CDR3 protein: CASDLRDEQFF
CDR3 length: 14; J gene: TRBJ2-1; clone size: many; V gene: TRBV29-1; D gene: NA; CDR3 DNA: TGCAGCGCCCGAAACCCGAGCTCCTACAATGAGCAGTTCTTC; CDR3 protein: CSARNPSSYNEQFF
CDR3 length: 13; J gene: TRBJ1-5; clone size: many; V gene: TRBV9; D gene: NA; CDR3 DNA: TGTGCCAGCAGCATCGACCTTGATCAGCCCCAGCATTTT; CDR3 protein: CASSIDLDQPQHF
CDR3 length: 13; J gene: TRBJ1-5; clone size: NA; V gene: TRBV20-1; D gene: TRBD1; CDR3 DNA: TGCAGTGCTCTTAAGGACAGGGACCAGCCCCAGCATTTT; CDR3 protein: CSALKDRDQPQHF
CDR3 length: 17; J gene: TRBJ2-5; clone size: NA; V gene: TRBV19; D gene: TRBD1; CDR3 DNA: TGTGCCAGTAGTATAGCCTCCGGGACAGGGTGGCGAGAGACCCAGTACTTC; CDR3 protein: CASSIASGTGWRETQYF
CDR3 length: 12; J gene: TRBJ2-2; clone size: many; V gene: TRBV5-1; D gene: NA; CDR3 DNA: TGCGCCAGCAGCTTGGAGCTCGGGGAGCTGTTTTTT; CDR3 protein: CASSLELGELFF
CDR3 length: 16; J gene: TRBJ2-1; clone size: many; V gene: TRBV20-1; D gene: NA; CDR3 DNA: TGCAGTGCTAGAGATCCTCGGGACCAGAGATACAATGAGCAGTTCTTC; CDR3 protein: CSARDPRDQRYNEQFF
CDR3 length: 14; J gene: TRBJ2-3; clone size: NA; V gene: TRBV12-3/TRBV12-4; D gene: NA; CDR3 DNA: TGTGCCAGCAGTTTTCAACAGAGTCTGGATACGCAGTATTTT; CDR3 protein: CASSFQQSLDTQYF
CDR3 length: 16; J gene: TRBJ1-1; clone size: few; V gene: TRBV5-5; D gene: TRBD1; CDR3 DNA: TGTGCCAGCAGGTTAACCCTAGGACAGGGGAACACTGAAGCTTTCTTT; CDR3 protein: CASRLTLGQGNTEAFF
CDR3 length: 13; J gene: TRBJ1-5; clone size: many; V gene: TRBV20-1; D gene: NA; CDR3 DNA: TGCAGTGCTAGATCGGGAGGGAATCAGCCCCAGCATTTT; CDR3 protein: CSARSGGNQPQHF
CDR3 length: 16; J gene: TRBJ1-4; clone size: many; V gene: TRBV25-1; D gene: TRBD1; CDR3 DNA: TGTGCCAGCAGTGATTTTGACGGGACAGGGACGGAAAAACTGTTTTTT; CDR3 protein: CASSDFDGTGTEKLFF
CDR3 length: 12; J gene: TRBJ2-5; clone size: many; V gene: TRBV12-3/TRBV12-4; D gene: NA; CDR3 DNA: TGTGCCAGCAGCCCTAACCGGGACCCCTGGCACTTC; CDR3 protein: CASSPNRDPWHF
CDR3 length: 11; J gene: TRBJ2-5; clone size: many; V gene: TRBV12-3/TRBV12-4; D gene: NA; CDR3 DNA: TGTGCCAGCAGTTCCTCCGAGACCCAGTACTTC; CDR3 protein: CASSSSETQYF
CDR3 length: 15; J gene: TRBJ1-5; clone size: NA; V gene: TRBV12-3/TRBV12-4; D gene: NA; CDR3 DNA: TGTGCCAGCAGCCGCGACAGTACTAGCAATCAGCCCCAGCATTTT; CDR3 protein: CASSRDSTSNQPQHF
CDR3 length: 15; J gene: TRBJ2-6; clone size: few; V gene: TRBV2; D gene: NA; CDR3 DNA: TGTGCCAGCAGTAATTCGTGGTCTGGGGCCAACGTCCTGACTTTC; CDR3 protein: CASSNSWSGANVLTF
CDR3 length: 15; J gene: TRBJ2-1; clone size: many; V gene: TRBV20-1; D gene: NA; CDR3 DNA: TGCAGTGCTAGAGATCAGGGGGGTTCCTACAATGAGCAGTTCTTC; CDR3 protein: CSARDQGGSYNEQFF
CDR3 length: 12; J gene: TRBJ1-5; clone size: many; V gene: TRBV15; D gene: NA; CDR3 DNA: TGTGCCACCAGCAGGGGGCATCAGCCCCAGCATTTT; CDR3 protein: CATSRGHQPQHF
CDR3 length: 16; J gene: TRBJ2-1; clone size: NA; V gene: TRBV19; D gene: TRBD2; CDR3 DNA: TGTGCCAGTAGTATAAGGGGGACTAGAGGGGACAATGAGCAGTTCTTC; CDR3 protein: CASSIRGTRGDNEQFF
CDR3 length: 15; J gene: TRBJ2-5; clone size: NA; V gene: TRBV20-1; D gene: TRBD2; CDR3 DNA: TGCAGTGCTAGTTCACTAGCGGGAGGGCAAGAGACCCAGTACTTC; CDR3 protein: CSASSLAGGQETQYF
CDR3 length: 17; J gene: TRBJ2-2; clone size: many; V gene: TRBV7-2; D gene: NA; CDR3 DNA: TGTGCCAGCAGCTTAGCATCGTGGCAGGGCCGGGCCGGGGAGCTGTTTTTT; CDR3 protein: CASSLASWQGRAGELFF
CDR3 length: 14; J gene: TRBJ2-5; clone size: NA; V gene: TRBV7-8; D gene: NA; CDR3 DNA: TGTGCCAGCAGCTTACCCCGTCAGCAAGAGACCCAGTACTTC; CDR3 protein: CASSLPRQQETQYF
CDR3 length: 17; J gene: TRBJ2-5; clone size: many; V gene: TRBV12-3/TRBV12-4; D gene: TRBD2; CDR3 DNA: TGTGCCAGCAGTTTAGAACTAGCGGGAGTAAACCAAGAGACCCAGTACTTC; CDR3 protein: CASSLELAGVNQETQYF
CDR3 length: 16; J gene: TRBJ2-7; clone size: NA; V gene: TRBV6-2/TRBV6-3; D gene: TRBD2; CDR3 DNA: TGTGCCAGCAGTATGCCCGTCACTAGCGGGAGGGCGGCGCAGTACTTC; CDR3 protein: CASSMPVTSGRAAQYF
CDR3 length: 13; J gene: TRBJ2-5; clone size: many; V gene: TRBV4-1; D gene: NA; CDR3 DNA: TGCGCCAGCAGCCAAGTTGCGGGAGAGACCCAGTACTTC; CDR3 protein: CASSQVAGETQYF
CDR3 length: 17; J gene: TRBJ2-3; clone size: NA; V gene: TRBV6-1; D gene: TRBD2; CDR3 DNA: TGTGCCAGCAGTGAATGGGATCGCGGGAGGAACACTGCTACGCAGTATTTT; CDR3 protein: CASSEWDRGRNTATQYF
CDR3 length: 13; J gene: TRBJ2-7; clone size: few; V gene: TRBV5-1; D gene: NA; CDR3 DNA: TGCGCCAGCAGCTTGGAACAGGGAGACGAGCAGTACTTC; CDR3 protein: CASSLEQGDEQYF
CDR3 length: 13; J gene: TRBJ2-5; clone size: few; V gene: TRBV15; D gene: NA; CDR3 DNA: TGTGCCACCAGCAGAGGTTACCAAGAGACCCAGTACTTC; CDR3 protein: CATSRGYQETQYF
CDR3 length: 14; J gene: TRBJ2-4; clone size: NA; V gene: TRBV9; D gene: NA; CDR3 DNA: TGTGCCAGCGGCGTAGACGGGGGACGAGGCATTCAGTACTTC; CDR3 protein: CASGVDGGRGIQYF
CDR3 length: 16; J gene: TRBJ1-1; clone size: few; V gene: TRBV3-1; D gene: NA; CDR3 DNA: TGTGCCAGCAGCCAAGATACTAGGGTTGGGAAAAGAGGGGCTTTCTTT; CDR3 protein: CASSQDTRVGKRGAFF
CDR3 length: 16; J gene: TRBJ1-5; clone size: NA; V gene: TRBV28; D gene: NA; CDR3 DNA: TGTGCCAGCAGTTTAGATCTGGCTGAGGCCAATCAGCCCCAGCATTTT; CDR3 protein: CASSLDLAEANQPQHF
CDR3 length: 15; J gene: TRBJ2-5; clone size: NA; V gene: TRBV7-8; D gene: TRBD2; CDR3 DNA: TGTGCCAGCAGCGAGCCGGGACTAGCGGTTGAGACCCAGTACTTC; CDR3 protein: CASSEPGLAVETQYF
CDR3 length: 16; J gene: TRBJ1-1; clone size: many; V gene: TRBV6-5; D gene: NA; CDR3 DNA: TGTGCCAGCAGTTACTTTGGGCCGCCGATGAACACTGAAGCTTTCTTT; CDR3 protein: CASSYFGPPMNTEAFF
CDR3 length: 13; J gene: TRBJ2-5; clone size: NA; V gene: TRBV7-6; D gene: NA; CDR3 DNA: TGTGCCAGCAGCTTAGTTTGGGGACACCCTACTAACTTC; CDR3 protein: CASSLVWGHPTNF
CDR3 length: 16; J gene: TRBJ2-2; clone size: many; V gene: TRBV4-2; D gene: TRBD1; CDR3 DNA: TGTGCCAGCAGCCAAGTATGGGACAGGGGAACCGGGGAGCTGTTTTTT; CDR3 protein: CASSQVWDRGTGELFF
CDR3 length: 15; J gene: TRBJ2-2; clone size: many; V gene: TRBV5-1; D gene: NA; CDR3 DNA: TGCGCCAGCAGCCTCACCCCAGGGGGGACCGGGGAGCTGTTTTTT; CDR3 protein: CASSLTPGGTGELFF
CDR3 length: 14; J gene: TRBJ2-7; clone size: NA; V gene: TRBV6-1; D gene: TRBD2; CDR3 DNA: TGTGCCAGCACCGGACTAGCGGGAGGAGGCGAGCAGTACTTC; CDR3 protein: CASTGLAGGGEQYF
CDR3 length: 12; J gene: TRBJ1-1; clone size: many; V gene: TRBV18; D gene: NA; CDR3 DNA: TGTGCCAGCAGTCCAGGGAACACTGAAGCTTTCTTT; CDR3 protein: CASSPGNTEAFF
CDR3 length: 18; J gene: TRBJ2-3; clone size: once; V gene: TRBV7-3; D gene: TRBD2; CDR3 DNA: TGTGCCAGCAGTCAACTAGCGGGCAGCTGGTTTAACACAGATACGCAGTATTTT; CDR3 protein: CASSQLAGSWFNTDTQYF
CDR3 length: 11; J gene: TRBJ2-2; clone size: many; V gene: TRBV29-1; D gene: NA; CDR3 DNA: TGCAGCGTTGGGGGGGCCGGGGAGCTGTTTTTT; CDR3 protein: CSVGGAGELFF
CDR3 length: 19; J gene: TRBJ2-1; clone size: NA; V gene: TRBV28; D gene: TRBD1; CDR3 DNA: TGTGCCAGCAGATCCGGGACAGGGATTATCGGGGGCTCCGGGAATGAGCAGTTCTTC; CDR3 protein: CASRSGTGIIGGSGNEQFF
CDR3 length: 14; J gene: TRBJ2-5; clone size: NA; V gene: TRBV5-1; D gene: NA; CDR3 DNA: TGCGCCAGCAGCTTGGTTCGGCAAAGTGAGACCCAGTACTTC; CDR3 protein: CASSLVRQSETQYF
CDR3 length: 12; J gene: TRBJ2-3; clone size: many; V gene: TRBV7-9; D gene: NA; CDR3 DNA: TGTGCCAGCAGCCCTGACTCAGATACGCAGTATTTT; CDR3 protein: CASSPDSDTQYF
CDR3 length: 15; J gene: TRBJ2-3; clone size: many; V gene: TRBV6-1; D gene: TRBD1; CDR3 DNA: TGTGCCAGCAGTGACGGGACAGGGCGGGCAGATACGCAGTATTTT; CDR3 protein: CASSDGTGRADTQYF
CDR3 length: 14; J gene: TRBJ1-1; clone size: NA; V gene: TRBV19; D gene: TRBD1; CDR3 DNA: TGTGCCAGTAGGCCGGGACAGCCAAACACTGAAGCTTTCTTT; CDR3 protein: CASRPGQPNTEAFF
CDR3 length: 17; J gene: TRBJ2-3; clone size: many; V gene: TRBV6-1; D gene: TRBD2; CDR3 DNA: TGTGCCAGCATCTATGTCGCGGGAGGGCCGAGCACAGATACGCAGTATTTT; CDR3 protein: CASIYVAGGPSTDTQYF
CDR3 length: 15; J gene: TRBJ2-1; clone size: many; V gene: TRBV9; D gene: NA; CDR3 DNA: TGTGCCAGCAGCGTAGGTGGAAATAGTTACAATGAGCAGTTCTTC; CDR3 protein: CASSVGGNSYNEQFF
CDR3 length: 14; J gene: TRBJ2-1; clone size: few; V gene: TRBV20-1; D gene: NA; CDR3 DNA: TGCAGTGCTAGCGAACGGTCCTTCAACAATGAGCAGTTCTTC; CDR3 protein: CSASERSFNNEQFF
CDR3 length: 12; J gene: TRBJ2-5; clone size: many; V gene: TRBV20-1; D gene: NA; CDR3 DNA: TGCAGTGCTAGAGCTACGATAGAGACCCAGTACTTC; CDR3 protein: CSARATIETQYF
CDR3 length: 13; J gene: TRBJ2-7; clone size: NA; V gene: TRBV5-1; D gene: NA; CDR3 DNA: TGCGCCAGCAGCTTGGAGAGTAGCGACGAGCAGTACTTC; CDR3 protein: CASSLESSDEQYF
CDR3 length: 15; J gene: TRBJ2-1; clone size: NA; V gene: TRBV7-6; D gene: TRBD2; CDR3 DNA: TGTGCCAGCAGCCGCACTAGCGGGAAGATTAATGAGCAGTTCTTC; CDR3 protein: CASSRTSGKINEQFF
CDR3 length: 13; J gene: TRBJ1-2; clone size: many; V gene: TRBV20-1; D gene: NA; CDR3 DNA: TGCAGTGCTAAAGAAAACCTAAACTATGGCTACACCTTC; CDR3 protein: CSAKENLNYGYTF
CDR3 length: 13; J gene: TRBJ2-7; clone size: NA; V gene: TRBV20-1; D gene: TRBD1; CDR3 DNA: TGCAGTGCTAGGAGGACAGGTACCTACGGGCAGTACTTC; CDR3 protein: CSARRTGTYGQYF
CDR3 length: 15; J gene: TRBJ2-1; clone size: many; V gene: TRBV9; D gene: NA; CDR3 DNA: TGTGCCAGCAGCGTAGGCGGAGATTCCTACAATGAGCAGTTCTTC; CDR3 protein: CASSVGGDSYNEQFF